This TCR beta chain was sequenced during a study of T cell responses to AZD1222 COVID-19 vaccine. Study-wide results and caveats: Reportedly, nearly half of unique spike TCRs recognized epitopes outside B.1.351/B.1.1.7 mutations. Repertoires in all cases were sampled only once the peak T cell response had passed. Spike-specific TCR breadth and depth went up after people got two AZD1222 doses.

Clones were sequenced by immunoSEQ multiplex PCR, and TCRdb holds only the in-frame ones, with some missing. The data show about 120,000 clones, roughly nine tenths seen once. To note about this clone: Its antigen is as yet unknown.

Germline-derived CDR1 and CDR2 are SGHNT and YYREEE (reference sequence). The CDR3 loop spans 16 amino acids. With 0 bases removed from V and 9 bases from J, the gap between germline ends came to 19 bases. Sequencing was performed on peripheral blood, taken on day 0 of AZD1222 vaccination. This TCR was sampled from an adult in good health. The chain carries TRBV5-4 and TRBJ2-1; D unresolved. In nucleotides, the CDR3 is TGTGCCAGCAGCTTGGGAACAGCCCGACCTGGTATTGAGCAGTTCTTC. It is translated as CASSLGTARPGIEQFF.